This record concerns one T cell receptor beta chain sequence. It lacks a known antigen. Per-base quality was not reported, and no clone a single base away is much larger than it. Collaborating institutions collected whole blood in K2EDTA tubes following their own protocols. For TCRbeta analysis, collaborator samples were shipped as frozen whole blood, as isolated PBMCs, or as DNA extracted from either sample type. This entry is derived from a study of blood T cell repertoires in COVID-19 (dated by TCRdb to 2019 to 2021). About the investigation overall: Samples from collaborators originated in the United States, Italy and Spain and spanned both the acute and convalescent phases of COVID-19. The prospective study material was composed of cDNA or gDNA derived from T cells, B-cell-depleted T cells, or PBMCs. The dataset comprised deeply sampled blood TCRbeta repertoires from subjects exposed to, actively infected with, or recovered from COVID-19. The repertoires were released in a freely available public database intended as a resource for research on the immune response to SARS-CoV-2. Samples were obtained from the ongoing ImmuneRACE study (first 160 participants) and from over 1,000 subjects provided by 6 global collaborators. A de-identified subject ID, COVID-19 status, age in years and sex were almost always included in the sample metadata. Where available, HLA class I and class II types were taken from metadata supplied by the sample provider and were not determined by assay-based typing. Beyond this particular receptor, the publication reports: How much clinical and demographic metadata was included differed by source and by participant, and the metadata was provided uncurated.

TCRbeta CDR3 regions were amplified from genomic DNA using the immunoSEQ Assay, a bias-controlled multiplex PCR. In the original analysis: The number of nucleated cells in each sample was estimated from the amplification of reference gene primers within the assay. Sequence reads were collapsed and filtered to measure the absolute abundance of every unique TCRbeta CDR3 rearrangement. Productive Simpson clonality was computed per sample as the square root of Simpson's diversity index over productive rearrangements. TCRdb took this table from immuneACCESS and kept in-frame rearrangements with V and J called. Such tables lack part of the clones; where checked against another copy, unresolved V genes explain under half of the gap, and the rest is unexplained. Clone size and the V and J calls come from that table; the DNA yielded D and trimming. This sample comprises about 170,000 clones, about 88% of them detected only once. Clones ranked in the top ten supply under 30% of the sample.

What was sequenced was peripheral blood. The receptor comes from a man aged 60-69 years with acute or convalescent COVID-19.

The CDR3 region has the sequence CASSLGLLAEAFF. The sequenced DNA: TGTGCCAGCAGTTTGGGACTGTTAGCTGAAGCTTTCTTT. Here the chain combines TRBV12-3 or TRBV12-4 and TRBJ1-1; TRBD1 is perhaps the D gene, given 5 matching bases. Trimming at the junction amounts to 3 bases on V and 6 bases on J, and the germline ends lie 11 bases apart. The CDR3 covers 13 residues, taking in both the cysteine and the phenylalanine. Just CDR3 DNA is preserved here, 39 bases in frame from base 1.